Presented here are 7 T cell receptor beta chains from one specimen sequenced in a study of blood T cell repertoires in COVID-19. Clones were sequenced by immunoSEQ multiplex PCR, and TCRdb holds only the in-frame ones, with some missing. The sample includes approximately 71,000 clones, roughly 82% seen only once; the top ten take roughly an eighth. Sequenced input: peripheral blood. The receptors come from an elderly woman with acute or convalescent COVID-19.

The CDR3 is CASSLVPGGLTEAFF. The CDR3 coding sequence is TGCGCCAGCAGCTTGGTGCCAGGGGGCCTCACTGAAGCTTTCTTT. The V gene is TRBV5-1, the J gene TRBJ1-1, with 8 bases fitting TRBD1. Trimming took 0 bases from V and 4 from J; bases not matched to a gene: 5. Germline V lookup: CDR1 SGHRS, CDR2 YFSETQ. This CDR3 region has 15 residues. Supplemented by reference TRBV5-1 and TRBJ1-1, the full variable domain reads KAGVTQTPRYLIKTRGQQVTLSCSPISGHRSVSWYQQTPGQGLQFLFEYFSETQRNKGNFPGRFSGRQFSNSRSEMNVSTLELGDSALYLCASSLVPGGLTEAFFGQGTRLTVV.

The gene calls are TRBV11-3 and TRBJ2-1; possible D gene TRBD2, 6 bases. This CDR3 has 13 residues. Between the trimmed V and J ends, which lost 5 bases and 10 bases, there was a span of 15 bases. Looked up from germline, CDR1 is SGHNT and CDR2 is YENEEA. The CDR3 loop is CASSEGGVAEQFF. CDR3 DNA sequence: TGTGCCAGCAGCGAAGGAGGGGTTGCGGAGCAGTTCTTC. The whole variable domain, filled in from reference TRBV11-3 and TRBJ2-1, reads EAGVVQSPRYKIIEKKQPVAFWCNPISGHNTLYWYLQNLGQGPELLIRYENEEAVDDSQLPKDRFSAERLKGVDSTLKIQPAELGDSAVYLCASSEGGVAEQFFGPGTRLTVL.

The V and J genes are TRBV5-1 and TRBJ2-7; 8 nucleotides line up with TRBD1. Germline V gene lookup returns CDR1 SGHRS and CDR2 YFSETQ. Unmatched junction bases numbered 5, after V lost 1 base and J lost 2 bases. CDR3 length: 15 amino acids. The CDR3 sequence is CASSLRQGTTYEQYF. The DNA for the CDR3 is TGCGCCAGCAGCTTGCGACAGGGGACAACCTACGAGCAGTACTTC.

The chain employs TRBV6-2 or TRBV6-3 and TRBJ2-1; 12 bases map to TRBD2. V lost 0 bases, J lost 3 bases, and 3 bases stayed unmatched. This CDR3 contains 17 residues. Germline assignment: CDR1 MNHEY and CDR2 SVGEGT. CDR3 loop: CASSYSGLAGIYNEQFF. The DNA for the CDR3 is TGTGCCAGCAGTTACTCTGGACTAGCGGGAATCTACAATGAGCAGTTCTTC.

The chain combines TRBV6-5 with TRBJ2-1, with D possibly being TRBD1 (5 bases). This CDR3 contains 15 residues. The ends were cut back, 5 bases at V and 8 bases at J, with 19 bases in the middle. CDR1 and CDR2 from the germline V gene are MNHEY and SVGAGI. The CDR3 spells CASSQTWGFGYEQFF. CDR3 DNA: TGTGCCAGCAGTCAGACCTGGGGCTTTGGGTATGAGCAGTTCTTC.

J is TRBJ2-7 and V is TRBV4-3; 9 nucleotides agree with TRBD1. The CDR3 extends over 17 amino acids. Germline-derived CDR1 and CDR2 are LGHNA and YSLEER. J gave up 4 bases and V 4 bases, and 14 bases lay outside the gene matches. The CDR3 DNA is TGCGCCAGCAGCCCCGTACTTGGGGGGACAGGGCAATACGAGCAGTACTTC. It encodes CASSPVLGGTGQYEQYF.

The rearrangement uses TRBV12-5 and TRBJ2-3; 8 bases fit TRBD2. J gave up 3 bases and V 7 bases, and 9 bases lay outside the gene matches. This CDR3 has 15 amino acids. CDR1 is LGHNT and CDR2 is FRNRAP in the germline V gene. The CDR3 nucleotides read TGTGCTAGTGCCGTGGCTAGCGGGCTGACAGATACGCAGTATTTT. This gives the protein CASAVASGLTDTQYF.